This is a list of T cell receptor beta chains from one sample in a study of cytomegalovirus exposure and HLA in healthy donors. The method was immunoSEQ multiplex PCR; TCRdb's version includes in-frame clones alone and lacks a portion of them. The repertoire holds approximately 110,000 clones, with roughly 13% as singletons. The sample consisted of PBMCs. Receptors were obtained from a man between 40 and 49 years old in good health and CMV-seropositive. CDR3s include the opening cysteine and the closing phenylalanine or tryptophan. The order of the fields is J gene, V gene, D gene, clone size, CDR3 protein, CDR3 DNA. D genes are given only for firm matches. The size field is filled for only some rows; it gives once, few, many or a size class.

J: TRBJ2-3; V: TRBV9; D: TRBD2; size: few; CDR3: CASSEALGLAGVPDTQYF; DNA: TGTGCCAGCAGCGAAGCTCTGGGACTAGCGGGAGTTCCGGATACGCAGTATTTT
J: TRBJ2-5; V: TRBV30; D: NA; size: few; CDR3: CAWSAPEAQYF; DNA: TGTGCCTGGAGTGCCCCGGAGGCCCAGTACTTC
J: TRBJ1-3; V: TRBV4-1; D: TRBD1; size: few; CDR3: CASSQDAGGLGNTIYF; DNA: TGCGCCAGCAGCCAAGACGCAGGGGGTTTGGGAAACACCATATATTTT
J: TRBJ1-2; V: TRBV4-2; D: NA; size: few; CDR3: CASSRGLPPIGYTF; DNA: TGTGCCAGCAGCCGAGGATTACCCCCTATTGGCTACACCTTC
J: TRBJ2-7; V: TRBV2; D: TRBD2; size: few; CDR3: CASSETSGISYEQYF; DNA: TGTGCCAGCAGCGAGACTAGCGGGATCTCCTACGAGCAGTACTTC
J: TRBJ1-1; V: TRBV7-8; D: NA; size: few; CDR3: CASSLVRERGAEAFF; DNA: TGTGCCAGCAGCTTAGTACGGGAGAGGGGCGCTGAAGCTTTCTTT
J: TRBJ1-4; V: TRBV18; D: TRBD1; size: NA; CDR3: CASSPPGQGEEKLFF; DNA: TGTGCCAGCTCACCACCGGGGCAGGGGGAAGAAAAACTGTTTTTT
J: TRBJ1-3; V: TRBV9; D: NA; size: few; CDR3: CASSVGRDPSSGNTIYF; DNA: TGTGCCAGCAGCGTAGGGCGGGACCCGAGCTCTGGAAACACCATATATTTT
J: TRBJ1-1; V: TRBV6-5; D: NA; size: few; CDR3: CASSYSLPGDTEAFF; DNA: TGTGCCAGCAGTTACTCGCTTCCAGGGGACACTGAAGCTTTCTTT
J: TRBJ1-4; V: TRBV30; D: NA; size: few; CDR3: CAWSPGSNEKLFF; DNA: TGTGCCTGGAGTCCAGGTTCTAATGAAAAACTGTTTTTT
J: TRBJ1-2; V: TRBV2; D: TRBD1; size: NA; CDR3: CASSDGTGAIGYTF; DNA: TGTGCCAGCAGTGATGGGACAGGGGCGATTGGCTACACCTTC
J: TRBJ2-3; V: TRBV4-2; D: NA; size: few; CDR3: CATSLGESTDTQYF; DNA: TGTGCCACCTCCTTGGGAGAAAGCACAGATACGCAGTATTTT
J: TRBJ2-1; V: TRBV11-1; D: NA; size: few; CDR3: CASSLASYNEQFF; DNA: TGTGCCAGCAGCTTGGCTAGCTACAATGAGCAGTTCTTC
J: TRBJ2-7; V: TRBV19; D: NA; size: few; CDR3: CASSIGHGGTSYEQYF; DNA: TGTGCCAGTAGTATTGGCCATGGGGGGACTTCCTACGAGCAGTACTTC
J: TRBJ1-1; V: TRBV6-5; D: NA; size: few; CDR3: CASSYSSDSNEAFF; DNA: TGTGCCAGCAGTTACTCTTCCGACAGCAATGAAGCTTTCTTT
J: TRBJ1-1; V: TRBV4-1; D: NA; size: NA; CDR3: CASSQEYQGGTEAFF; DNA: TGCGCCAGCAGCCAAGAGTATCAGGGTGGCACTGAAGCTTTCTTT